This TCR beta chain was identified during a study of T-cell memory formation after mild COVID-19. V gave up 6 bases and J gave up 8 bases; unmatched junction bases: 2. The V gene's germline CDR1 is KGHSH and CDR2 LQKENI. The CDR3 has 13 residues. TCRdb independently ran MiXCR on the 5' RACE reads; one entry per CDR3 protein. This sample has around 300,000 distinct CDR3 sequences, with 18% found just once. The sequence came from a man aged 18 to 29 who had mild COVID-19 (a few samples of this study predate the infection). Cell type and time point are not known. V and J are TRBV18 and TRBJ1-6; 9 bases fit TRBD1. Sequencing was performed on PBMCs or a T cell subset sorted from them (not recorded which). The DNA for the CDR3 is TGTGCCAGCTCGACAGGGGGACATTCACCCCTCCACTTT. This codes for CASSTGGHSPLHF.